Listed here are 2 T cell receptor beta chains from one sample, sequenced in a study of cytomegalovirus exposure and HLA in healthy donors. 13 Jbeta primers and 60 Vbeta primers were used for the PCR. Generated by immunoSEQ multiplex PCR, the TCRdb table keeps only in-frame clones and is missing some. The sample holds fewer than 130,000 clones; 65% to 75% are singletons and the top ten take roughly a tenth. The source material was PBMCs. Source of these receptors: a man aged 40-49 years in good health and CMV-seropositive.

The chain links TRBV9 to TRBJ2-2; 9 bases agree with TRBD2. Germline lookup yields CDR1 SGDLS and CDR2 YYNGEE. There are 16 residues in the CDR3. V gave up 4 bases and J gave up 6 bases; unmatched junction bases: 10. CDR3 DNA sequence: TGTGCCAGCAGCCCTCGGACTAGCGAAATTCCCGGGGAGCTGTTTTTT. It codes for CASSPRTSEIPGELFF.

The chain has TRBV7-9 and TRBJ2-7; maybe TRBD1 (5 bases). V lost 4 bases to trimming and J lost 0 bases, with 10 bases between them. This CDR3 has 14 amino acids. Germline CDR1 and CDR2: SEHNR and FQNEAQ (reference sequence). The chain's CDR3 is CASSSGRDSYEQYV. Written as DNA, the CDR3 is TGTGCCAGCAGCTCAGGCAGGGACTCCTACGAGCAGTACGTC.